A selection of T cell receptor beta chains follows, all from one sample in a study of blood T cell repertoires in COVID-19. Sequencing was performed with immunoSEQ multiplex PCR; in TCRdb, only in-frame clones are kept and a portion is missing. The sample shows more than 200,000 clones, about 85% of them seen only once. Input material: peripheral blood. These receptors came from a man aged 70-80 years with acute or convalescent COVID-19. CDR3s include the opening cysteine and the closing phenylalanine or tryptophan. A D gene is named only where the DNA matches it firmly. Clone size is stated in some rows and not others, as once, few, many or a class when expanded.

>once|TRBJ1-5|.|TRBV18
TGTGCCAGCTCACCAGTAGGACATAGCAATCAGCCCCAGCATTTT
CASSPVGHSNQPQHF
>.|TRBJ2-2|TRBD1|TRBV5-5
TGTGCCAGCAGCACAGCCGGGACAGGGGGCTTGGAGCTGTTTTTT
CASSTAGTGGLELFF
>.|TRBJ2-2|TRBD2|TRBV18
TGTGCCAGCTCACCATACCTAGCGGCGAACACCGGGGAGCTGTTTTTT
CASSPYLAANTGELFF
>.|TRBJ2-7|TRBD1|TRBV29-1
TGCAGCGTTGAAGAGGGGGGACAGGGGGCCTACGAGCAGTACTTC
CSVEEGGQGAYEQYF
>.|TRBJ1-5|.|TRBV5-5
TGTGCCAGCAGCCCCCATGGACAGAGATATAGCAATCAGCCCCAGCATTTT
CASSPHGQRYSNQPQHF
>.|TRBJ2-1|TRBD2|TRBV7-3
TGTGCCAGCAGCCCCCAACTAGCGGGAGGGTACAATGAGCAGTTCTTC
CASSPQLAGGYNEQFF
>few|TRBJ1-1|.|TRBV28
TGTGCCAGCAGTTTGAGAACAGTTATCCACAACACTGAAGCTTTCTTT
CASSLRTVIHNTEAFF
>.|TRBJ1-2|.|TRBV10-3
TGTGCCATCAGTGCCCAGGGTGGCTATGGCTACACCTTC
CAISAQGGYGYTF
>.|TRBJ2-7|.|TRBV11-2
TGTGCCAGCAGCTTAGTCGACACCAGCTCCTACGAGCAGTACTTC
CASSLVDTSSYEQYF
>.|TRBJ1-1|TRBD1|TRBV25-1
TGTGCCAGCAGTGCCAAGACAGGGCGGTGGACTGAAGCTTTCTTT
CASSAKTGRWTEAFF
>.|TRBJ2-2|.|TRBV19
TGTGCCAGTAGTATTTACGGGACATCGAACACCGGGGAGCTGTTTTTT
CASSIYGTSNTGELFF
>.|TRBJ1-5|TRBD1|TRBV15
TGTGCCACCAGCAGAGGACAGGGCCATCAGCCCCAGCATTTT
CATSRGQGHQPQHF
>.|TRBJ1-2|TRBD1|TRBV30
TGTGCCTGGAATGGGGGACAGGGGGACGGCTACACCTTC
CAWNGGQGDGYTF
>.|TRBJ1-1|.|TRBV3-1/TRBV3-2
TGTGCCAGCAGCCAACAGGGTTTCTCTGAAGCTTTCTTT
CASSQQGFSEAFF
>.|TRBJ1-5|.|TRBV30
TGTGCCTGGAGGATGACAGGTAGCAATCAGCCCCAGCATTTT
CAWRMTGSNQPQHF
>.|TRBJ1-1|TRBD1|TRBV5-1
TGCGCCAGCAGCGACCCGGGACAGGGTTTGAACACTGAAGCTTTCTTT
CASSDPGQGLNTEAFF
>.|TRBJ2-1|TRBD2|TRBV7-8
TGTGCCAGCAGCCGTTTAGCGGGACTGGCGGGAAATGAGCAGTTCTTC
CASSRLAGLAGNEQFF
>.|TRBJ1-5|TRBD1|TRBV2
TGTGCCAGCAGTGAGGGGACAGGGGATCAGCCCCAGCATTTT
CASSEGTGDQPQHF
>.|TRBJ2-3|TRBD2|TRBV5-1
TGCGCCAGCAGCTCACTAGCGGGGGGCACAGATACGCAGTATTTT
CASSSLAGGTDTQYF
>.|TRBJ2-7|TRBD2|TRBV6-5
TGTGCCAGCAGTAACTCGGGACTAGCGGGATCCTACGAGCAGTACTTC
CASSNSGLAGSYEQYF
>once|TRBJ1-1|.|TRBV2
TGTGCCAGCTCCACAGGGTTAGCTTTCTTT
CASSTGLAFF
>.|TRBJ1-2|.|TRBV3-1/TRBV3-2
TGTGCCAGCAGCCAAGCCTCTTACTATGGCTACACCTTC
CASSQASYYGYTF
>.|TRBJ2-7|TRBD2|TRBV28
TGTGCCAGCACCCCGGGACTAGCGTACTACGAGCAGTACTTC
CASTPGLAYYEQYF
>.|TRBJ2-1|.|TRBV5-4
TGTGCCAGCAGCTTGGACAGTCAATCCTACAATGAGCAGTTCTTC
CASSLDSQSYNEQFF
>.|TRBJ2-1|.|TRBV2
TGTGCCAGCAGTGACTCGGACAGCGATGAGCAGTTCTTC
CASSDSDSDEQFF
>.|TRBJ2-1|TRBD2|TRBV5-4
TGTGCCAGCAGCCCCGGGACTAGCGGGAGTGGGGGTGAGCAGTTCTTC
CASSPGTSGSGGEQFF
>few|TRBJ1-2|TRBD1|TRBV19
TGTGCCAGTCAACCGGGACAGGCATACGGCGGCTACACCTTC
CASQPGQAYGGYTF
>.|TRBJ2-1|TRBD1|TRBV4-1
TGCGCCAGCAGTCCACAGGGGGCGAAAATTTACAATGAGCAGTTCTTC
CASSPQGAKIYNEQFF
>.|TRBJ1-4|TRBD1|TRBV7-2
TGTGCCAGCAGCCGGAGGACAGGGGACGAAAAACTGTTTTTT
CASSRRTGDEKLFF
>.|TRBJ2-3|.|TRBV24-1
TGTGCCACCAGTGATCCAGGGGAATATACGCAGTATTTT
CATSDPGEYTQYF
>.|TRBJ1-6|.|TRBV5-1
TGCGCCAGCAGCTTGGAGGGGAACCCCAATTCACCCCTCCACTTT
CASSLEGNPNSPLHF
>.|TRBJ2-7|.|TRBV19
TGTGCCAGTAGGTCACAGGACTCCTACGAGCAGTACTTC
CASRSQDSYEQYF
>.|TRBJ2-7|TRBD2|TRBV5-1
TGCGCCAGCACCCGGGAGCCTAGCGGGAGGGGGTACGAGCAGTACTTC
CASTREPSGRGYEQYF
>.|TRBJ2-1|.|TRBV4-1
TGCGCCAGCAGCAAACTAGCTACTTACAATGAGCAGTTCTTC
CASSKLATYNEQFF
>.|TRBJ2-3|TRBD2|TRBV5-1
TGCGCCAGCAGCGTATTGGGAGCGGGAGGAGATACGCAGTATTTT
CASSVLGAGGDTQYF
>.|TRBJ1-2|.|TRBV3-1/TRBV3-2
TGTGCCAGCAGCCCGGGAGGGGTCAGGGATTTTGGCTACACCTTC
CASSPGGVRDFGYTF
>few|TRBJ1-1|.|TRBV19
TGTGCCAGTAGTATAGATCCAGGGAAGAGGACTGAAGCTTTCTTT
CASSIDPGKRTEAFF
>.|TRBJ2-7|TRBD2|TRBV5-8
TGTGCCAGCACCTCGTGGGGGACTATCTCCTACGAGCAGTACTTC
CASTSWGTISYEQYF
>few|TRBJ2-7|TRBD1|TRBV18
TGTGCCAGCTCACCGGGACAGTCCTACGAGCAGTACTTC
CASSPGQSYEQYF
>.|TRBJ1-6|TRBD1|TRBV5-1
TGCGCCAGCAGCCAGACAGGGATCCTCCTCCACTTT
CASSQTGILLHF
>few|TRBJ2-7|TRBD1|TRBV5-1
TGCGCCAGCAGCTCCGGGACAGGGGGAAACGAGCAGTACTTC
CASSSGTGGNEQYF
>.|TRBJ2-6|.|TRBV29-1
TGCAGCGTTGAAGATAATAACTCTGGGGCCAACGTCCTGACTTTC
CSVEDNNSGANVLTF
>.|TRBJ2-5|TRBD2|TRBV5-6
TGTGCCAGCAGCTTGGAAAGGGTTAGCGGGAGGGAGACCCAGTACTTC
CASSLERVSGRETQYF
>.|TRBJ2-1|TRBD2|TRBV24-1
TGTGCCACCAGTGCTCCAACTAGCGGCGAGTACAATGAGCAGTTCTTC
CATSAPTSGEYNEQFF
>.|TRBJ2-1|.|TRBV15
TGTGCCACCAGCACCATTATCCCCGGGACAACCTACAATGAGCAGTTCTTC
CATSTIIPGTTYNEQFF
>.|TRBJ2-5|.|TRBV30
TGTGCCTGGAGTGTACTTCAGGGTGGAGAGACCCAGTACTTC
CAWSVLQGGETQYF
>once|TRBJ2-3|TRBD2|TRBV3-1/TRBV3-2
TGTGCCAGCAGCCAAGTCGGCGCTAGCGGGATTAGCACAGATACGCAGTATTTT
CASSQVGASGISTDTQYF
>.|TRBJ1-1|TRBD1|TRBV27
TGTGCCAGCAGTTTAAGAAGGGACGGACAGGCGGCCGCGAACACTGAAGCTTTCTTT
CASSLRRDGQAAANTEAFF
>once|TRBJ1-1|.|TRBV5-4
TGTGCCAGCTTGGGGGGGGCAATGAACACTGAAGCTTTCTTT
CASLGGAMNTEAFF
>.|TRBJ2-7|TRBD1|TRBV11-2
TGTGCCAGCAGCTTAAGCGACAGGGGTAACTACGAGCAGTACTTC
CASSLSDRGNYEQYF
>.|TRBJ1-2|TRBD1|TRBV12-3/TRBV12-4
TGTGCCAGCAGCCTTGGACAGGGCTATGGCTACACCTTC
CASSLGQGYGYTF
>.|TRBJ2-5|TRBD2|TRBV30
TGTGCCTGGAGTGTACGACTAGCGGAGACCCAGTACTTC
CAWSVRLAETQYF
>.|TRBJ2-2|.|TRBV7-2
TGTGCCAGCAGCTTAGGCGGGTTGGATGCCGGGGAGCTGTTTTTT
CASSLGGLDAGELFF
>.|TRBJ1-2|.|TRBV10-3
TGTGCCATCAGACCAGACAGAATCTATGGCTACACCTTC
CAIRPDRIYGYTF